This T cell receptor beta chain derives from a study of identical twins. Findings of the study overall: Conclusions rested on cross-sectional statistics rather than following the same donors.

This clonotype was picked up a small number of times. Its target is not known. The CDR3 runs to 13 residues. Germline assignment: CDR1 SGDLS and CDR2 YYNGEE. Trimming took off 0 bases at V and 7 bases at J, with 10 bases between the two ends. Healthy Caucasians provided all donations. cDNA carried unique molecular identifiers, and a universal primer site was added by template switching. TCRdb re-called the 5' RACE reads with MiXCR, one entry per CDR3 protein. The repertoire holds a few hundred thousand distinct CDR3 sequences, over 9% seen once, with roughly 7.8% in the top ten. This same sample was also part of a study on yellow fever vaccine responses in identical twins. This second study notes: Twins' vaccine T cell responses were reported to seem partly convergent and partly personalized.

This clonotype originated in a woman between 18 and 30 years old in good health. Sequenced material: CD8+ T cells sorted from blood. The chain links TRBV9 to TRBJ1-1; D call uncertain. The CDR3 spells CASSVALASEAFF. The DNA of the CDR3 is TGTGCCAGCAGCGTAGCCCTGGCAAGTGAAGCTTTCTTT.